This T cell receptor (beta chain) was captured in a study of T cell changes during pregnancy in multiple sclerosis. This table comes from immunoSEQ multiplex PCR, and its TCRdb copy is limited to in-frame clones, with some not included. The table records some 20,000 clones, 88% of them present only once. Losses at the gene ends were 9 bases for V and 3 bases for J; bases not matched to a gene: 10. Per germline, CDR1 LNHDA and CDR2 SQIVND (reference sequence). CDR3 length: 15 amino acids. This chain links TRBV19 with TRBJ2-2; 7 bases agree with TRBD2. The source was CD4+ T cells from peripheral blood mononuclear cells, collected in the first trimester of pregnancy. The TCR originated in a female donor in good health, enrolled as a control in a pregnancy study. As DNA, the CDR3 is TGTGCCAGCCGGGGACTAACCATATACACCGGGGAGCTGTTTTTT. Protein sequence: CASRGLTIYTGELFF.